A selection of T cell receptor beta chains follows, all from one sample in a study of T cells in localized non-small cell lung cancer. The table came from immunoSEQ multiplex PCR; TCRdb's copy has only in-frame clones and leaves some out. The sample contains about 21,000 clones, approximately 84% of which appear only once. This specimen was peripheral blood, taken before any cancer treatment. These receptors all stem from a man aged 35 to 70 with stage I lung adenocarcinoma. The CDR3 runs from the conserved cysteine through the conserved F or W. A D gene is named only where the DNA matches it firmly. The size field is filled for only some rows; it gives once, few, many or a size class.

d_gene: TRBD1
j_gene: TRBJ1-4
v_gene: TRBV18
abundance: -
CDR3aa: CASSPDRDAEKLFF
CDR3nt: TGTGCCAGCTCACCCGACAGGGATGCTGAAAAACTGTTTTTT

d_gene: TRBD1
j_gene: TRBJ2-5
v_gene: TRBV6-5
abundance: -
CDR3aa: CASSYEGAGVQETQYF
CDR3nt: TGTGCCAGCAGTTACGAGGGGGCCGGGGTCCAAGAGACCCAGTACTTC

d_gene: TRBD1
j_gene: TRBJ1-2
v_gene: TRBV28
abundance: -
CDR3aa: CASSLQGSAYGYTF
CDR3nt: TGTGCCAGCAGCCTACAGGGGTCGGCCTATGGCTACACCTTC

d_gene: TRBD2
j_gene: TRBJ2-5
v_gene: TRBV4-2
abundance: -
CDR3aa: CASSRLAGDQETQYF
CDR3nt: TGTGCCAGCAGCCGACTAGCGGGGGACCAAGAGACCCAGTACTTC

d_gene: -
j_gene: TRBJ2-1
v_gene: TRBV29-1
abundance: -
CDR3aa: CSVDSGVANNEQFF
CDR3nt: TGCAGCGTTGACTCGGGAGTCGCAAACAATGAGCAGTTCTTC

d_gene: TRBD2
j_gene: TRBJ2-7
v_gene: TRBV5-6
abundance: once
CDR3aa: CASSALLAGGPRGYEQYF
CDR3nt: TGTGCCAGCAGCGCCCTGCTAGCGGGAGGGCCAAGGGGCTACGAGCAGTACTTC

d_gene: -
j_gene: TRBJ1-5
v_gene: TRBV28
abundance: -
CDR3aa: CASSLIDQPQHF
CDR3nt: TGTGCCAGCAGTTTGATAGACCAGCCCCAGCATTTT

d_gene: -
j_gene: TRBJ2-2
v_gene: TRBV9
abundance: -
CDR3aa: CASSGPRGGTNTGELFF
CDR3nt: TGTGCCAGCAGCGGACCCCGAGGGGGGACGAACACCGGGGAGCTGTTTTTT

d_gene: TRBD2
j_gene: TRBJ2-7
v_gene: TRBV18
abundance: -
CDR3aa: CASSNAASGSGGEQYF
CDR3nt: TGTGCCAGCTCAAATGCGGCTAGCGGGAGTGGCGGCGAGCAGTACTTC

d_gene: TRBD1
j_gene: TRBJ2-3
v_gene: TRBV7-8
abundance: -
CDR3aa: CASSSRDRGGTDTQYF
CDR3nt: TGTGCCAGCAGCAGCCGGGACAGGGGAGGCACAGATACGCAGTATTTT

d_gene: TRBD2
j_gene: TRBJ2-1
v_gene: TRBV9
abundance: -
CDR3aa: CASSVGGRGLAGVAWEQFF
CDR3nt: TGTGCCAGCAGCGTAGGAGGCCGGGGACTAGCGGGAGTGGCTTGGGAGCAGTTCTTC

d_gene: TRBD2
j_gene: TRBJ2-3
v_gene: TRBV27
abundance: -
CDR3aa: CASSLFPSGGTDTQYF
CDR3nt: TGTGCCAGCAGTTTATTTCCTAGCGGGGGCACAGATACGCAGTATTTT

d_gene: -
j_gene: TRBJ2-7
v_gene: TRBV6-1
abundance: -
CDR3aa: CASSLSGTTNEQYF
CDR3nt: TGTGCCAGCAGCCTCTCCGGGACGACGAACGAGCAGTACTTC

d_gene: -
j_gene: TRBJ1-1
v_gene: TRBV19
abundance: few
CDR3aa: CASSIAGWGSAFF
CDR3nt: TGTGCCAGTAGTATCGCAGGGTGGGGTTCGGCTTTCTTT

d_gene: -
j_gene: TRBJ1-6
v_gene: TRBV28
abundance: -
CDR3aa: CASSKTLGHYNSPLHF
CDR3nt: TGTGCCAGCAGTAAGACTCTGGGTCATTATAATTCACCCCTCCACTTT

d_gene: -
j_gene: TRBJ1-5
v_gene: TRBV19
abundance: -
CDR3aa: CASSPGFQPQHF
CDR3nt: TGTGCCAGTAGTCCCGGGTTCCAGCCCCAGCATTTT

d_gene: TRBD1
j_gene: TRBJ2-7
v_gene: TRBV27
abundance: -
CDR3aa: CASSPRPPGQGRGGEQYF
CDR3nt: TGTGCCAGCAGTCCCCGACCACCGGGACAGGGACGCGGTGGAGAGCAGTACTTC

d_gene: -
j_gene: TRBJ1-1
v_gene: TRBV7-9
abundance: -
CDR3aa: CASSLWAENTEAFF
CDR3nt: TGTGCCAGCAGCTTATGGGCCGAGAACACTGAAGCTTTCTTT

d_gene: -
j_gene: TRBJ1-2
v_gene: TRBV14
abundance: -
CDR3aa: CASSQGGRYYGYTF
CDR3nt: TGTGCCAGCAGCCAAGGAGGAAGGTACTATGGCTACACCTTC

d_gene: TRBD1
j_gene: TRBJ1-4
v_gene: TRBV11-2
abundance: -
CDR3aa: CASSSGTGGLATNEKLFF
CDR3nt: TGTGCCAGCAGCTCAGGGACAGGGGGCCTTGCAACTAATGAAAAACTGTTTTTT

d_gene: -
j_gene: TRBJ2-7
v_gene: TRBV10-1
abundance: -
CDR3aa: CASSRDITYEQYF
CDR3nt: TGCGCCAGCAGCCGGGACATAACCTACGAGCAGTACTTC

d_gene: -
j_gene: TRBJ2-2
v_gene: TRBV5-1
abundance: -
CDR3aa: CASSSPTTGELFF
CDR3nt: TGCGCCAGCAGCAGCCCTACGACCGGGGAGCTGTTTTTT

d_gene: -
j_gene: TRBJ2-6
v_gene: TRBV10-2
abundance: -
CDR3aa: CASSGVSPRRGSGANVLTF
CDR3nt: TGCGCCAGCAGTGGGGTCTCCCCCCGCAGAGGCTCTGGGGCCAACGTCCTGACTTTC

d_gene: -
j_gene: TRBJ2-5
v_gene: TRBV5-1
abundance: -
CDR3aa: CASSRGQQETQYF
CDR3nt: TGCGCCAGCAGCCGCGGACAGCAAGAGACCCAGTACTTC

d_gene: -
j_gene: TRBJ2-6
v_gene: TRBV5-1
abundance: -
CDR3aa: CASRLSGANVLTF
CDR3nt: TGCGCCAGCAGGCTCTCTGGGGCCAACGTCCTGACTTTC

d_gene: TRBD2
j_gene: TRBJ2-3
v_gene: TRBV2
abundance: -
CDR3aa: CASSDTIAGPF
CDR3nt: TGTGCCAGCAGTGACACGATAGCGGGGCCCTTT

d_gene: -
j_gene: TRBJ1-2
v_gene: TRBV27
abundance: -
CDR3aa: CASSPNNPGLGYTF
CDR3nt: TGTGCCAGCAGTCCGAATAATCCAGGGTTGGGCTACACCTTC

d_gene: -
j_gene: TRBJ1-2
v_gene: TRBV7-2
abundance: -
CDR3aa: CASSWTANYGYTF
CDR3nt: TGTGCCAGCAGCTGGACAGCTAACTATGGCTACACCTTC

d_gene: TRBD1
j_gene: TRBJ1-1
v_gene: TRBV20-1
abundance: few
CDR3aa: CSARDHRGAFF
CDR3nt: TGCAGTGCTAGAGATCACAGGGGAGCTTTCTTT

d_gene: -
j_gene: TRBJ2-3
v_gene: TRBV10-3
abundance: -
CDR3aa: CAISATLDTDTQYF
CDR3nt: TGTGCCATCAGTGCTACACTGGACACAGATACGCAGTATTTT

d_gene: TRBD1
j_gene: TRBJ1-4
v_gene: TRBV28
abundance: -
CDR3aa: CASRTTGLVIDEKLFF
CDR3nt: TGTGCCAGCAGAACGACAGGGTTAGTCATAGATGAAAAACTGTTTTTT

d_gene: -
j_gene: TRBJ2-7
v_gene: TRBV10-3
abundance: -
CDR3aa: CAISDQGSYEQYF
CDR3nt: TGTGCCATCAGTGACCAGGGATCCTACGAGCAGTACTTC

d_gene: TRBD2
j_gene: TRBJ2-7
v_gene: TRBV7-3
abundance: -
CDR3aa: CASSLEGRGGEQYF
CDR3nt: TGTGCCAGCAGCTTAGAGGGGAGGGGCGGCGAGCAGTACTTC

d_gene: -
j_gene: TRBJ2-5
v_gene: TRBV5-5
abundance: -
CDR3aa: CASSVNRGGETQYF
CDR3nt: TGTGCCAGCAGCGTAAACAGGGGAGGAGAGACCCAGTACTTC

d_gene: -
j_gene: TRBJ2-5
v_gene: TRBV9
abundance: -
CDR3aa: CASSVGLGAEGTKETQYF
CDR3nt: TGTGCCAGCAGCGTAGGTTTGGGGGCCGAAGGGACAAAAGAGACCCAGTACTTC

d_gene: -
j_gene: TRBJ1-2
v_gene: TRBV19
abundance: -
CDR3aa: CASSPLNSGYTF
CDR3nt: TGTGCCAGTAGTCCGTTGAACAGTGGCTACACCTTC

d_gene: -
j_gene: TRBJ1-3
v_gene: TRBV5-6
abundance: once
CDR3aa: CASSLPGAGNTIYF
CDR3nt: TGTGCCAGCAGCTTGCCAGGGGCTGGAAACACCATATATTTT

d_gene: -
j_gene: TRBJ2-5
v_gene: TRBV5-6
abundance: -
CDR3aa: CASSWGETQYF
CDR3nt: TGTGCCAGCAGCTGGGGAGAGACCCAGTACTTC